The 28 T cell receptor beta chains reported below all come from one sample, sequenced in a study of cytomegalovirus exposure and HLA in healthy donors. The PCR employed 60 Vbeta primers together with 13 Jbeta primers. TCRdb's copy holds only in-frame clones and misses some; the assay was immunoSEQ multiplex PCR. The data hold roughly 250,000 clones, with 84% observed a single time. The sample comprised PBMCs. The receptor source for this set is a woman in her thirties or forties in good health and CMV-seropositive.

This clone was counted between two and nine times. The V and J genes are TRBV25-1 and TRBJ1-2; possibly TRBD1 for D (5 bases). Germline assignment: CDR1 MGHDK and CDR2 SYGVNS. The CDR3 has 16 residues. Trimming removed 0 bases at V and 6 bases at J, with 17 bases between. CDR3 protein: CASSEYNLLRGNGYTF. For the CDR3, the DNA is TGTGCCAGCAGTGAATATAATTTGCTTCGGGGGAATGGCTACACCTTC.

This chain uses TRBV19 with TRBJ1-2, with 10 nucleotides matching TRBD1. CDR3 size: 15 residues. J was trimmed by 4 bases and V by 7 bases; bases with no gene match: 9. CDR1 is LNHDA, CDR2 SQIVND, per germline (reference sequence). CDR3 nucleotide sequence: TGTGCCAGTACCCGGACAGGGGGACAGGTCTATGGCTACACCTTC. Translating gives CASTRTGGQVYGYTF. Looking up the rest from reference TRBV19 and TRBJ1-2 gives the full variable domain: DGGITQSPKYLFRKEGQNVTLSCEQNLNHDAMYWYRQDPGQGLRLIYYSQIVNDFQKGDIAEGYSVSREKKESFPLTVTSAQKNPTAFYLCASTRTGGQVYGYTFGSGTRLTVV.

The rearrangement uses TRBV5-6 and TRBJ2-3; 7 nucleotides align to TRBD2. This CDR3 is 15 amino acids long. V gave up 0 bases and J gave up 4 bases; unmatched junction bases: 5. From germline, CDR1 is SGHDT and CDR2 YYEEEE. CDR3 sequence reads: CASSLAPSGSDTQYF. In nucleotides, the CDR3 is TGTGCCAGCAGCTTGGCCCCTAGCGGATCAGATACGCAGTATTTT.

This chain connects TRBV7-2 to TRBJ1-1, with 9 bases aligning to TRBD1. Losses at the gene ends were 5 bases for V and 4 bases for J; bases not matched to a gene: 5. CDR3 size: 14 residues. Germline loops: CDR1 SGHTA, CDR2 FQGNSA. The CDR3 DNA reads TGTGCCAGCAGCCGAGGGGACAGGGCCACTGAAGCTTTCTTT. This gives the protein CASSRGDRATEAFF.

This clone showed up just a few times. The chain carries TRBV5-4 and TRBJ2-5, with D possibly TRBD2 on 5 matching bases. The length of the CDR3 is 16 residues. Germline V gene sequence: CDR1 SGHNT, CDR2 YYREEE (reference sequence). V lost 0 bases, J lost 1 base, and 13 bases lay in between. The CDR3 DNA is TGTGCCAGCAGCTTGGGGGGAGAACGCGCCCAAGAGACCCAGTACTTC. This codes for CASSLGGERAQETQYF.

This chain connects TRBV6-1 to TRBJ2-7; TRBD1 is a possible D gene (6 bases). Germline V gene sequence: CDR1 MNHNS, CDR2 SASEGT. The CDR3 has 14 amino acids. The V gene lost 2 bases and the J gene lost 2 bases, with 10 bases spanning the gap. This CDR3 is CASSEPDRTYEQYF. CDR3 DNA: TGTGCCAGCAGTGAACCAGACAGGACCTACGAGCAGTACTTC.

V and J are TRBV27 and TRBJ2-3; TRBD2 agrees at 15 bases. After removal of 2 bases from V and 2 bases from J, the junction contained 2 bases not matched to a gene. Germline values: CDR1 MNHEY, CDR2 SMNVEV (reference sequence). The CDR3 spans 17 residues. CDR3 protein: CASSLGLAGGFTDTQYF. CDR3 DNA: TGTGCCAGCAGTTTAGGACTAGCGGGAGGGTTCACAGATACGCAGTATTTT.

The J gene is TRBJ2-7, the V gene TRBV6-5; no firm D call. This CDR3 spans 13 amino acids. Between the trimmed V and J ends, which lost 0 bases and 3 bases, there was a span of 6 bases. Germline V gene lookup returns CDR1 MNHEY and CDR2 SVGAGI. CDR3 coding DNA: TGTGCCAGCAGTTACTCCCTTAGCTACGAGCAGTACTTC. Its protein product is CASSYSLSYEQYF.

The chain joins TRBV4-1 to TRBJ1-5, with 8 nucleotides matching TRBD1. The CDR3 spans 16 residues. Trimming removed 0 bases from V and 7 bases from J; junction bases left unmatched: 8. CDR1 MGHRA and CDR2 YSYEKL come from the germline V gene. DNA for the CDR3: TGCGCCAGCAGCCAAGAAATAGGACAGGGCGGACAGCCCCAGCATTTT. Amino acids: CASSQEIGQGGQPQHF.

The chain has TRBV5-1 and TRBJ1-1; D unresolved. The CDR3 is 15 amino acids. V lost 1 base and J lost 2, with 12 bases in between. CDR1 SGHRS and CDR2 YFSETQ come from the germline V gene. The chain's CDR3 is CASSLLRGSNTEAFF. As DNA, the CDR3 is TGCGCCAGCAGCTTGTTGCGCGGATCAAACACTGAAGCTTTCTTT.

This clone has a handful of counts. The chain combines TRBV5-5 with TRBJ1-5, with D perhaps matching TRBD1 (5 bases). This CDR3 has 14 residues. With 1 base removed from V and 4 bases from J, the gap between germline ends came to 9 bases. Germline V gene data show CDR1 as SGHKS and CDR2 as YYEKEE (reference sequence). CDR3 nucleotides: TGTGCCAGCAGCTTGAGACAGCAAAATCAGCCCCAGCATTTT. This sequence encodes CASSLRQQNQPQHF.

The V call is TRBV2, the J call TRBJ1-2; 8 positions agree with TRBD1. With V trimmed by 4 bases and J by 7 bases, 5 bases remained unmatched. This CDR3 comprises 13 residues. Germline CDR1 reads SNHLY; CDR2 reads FYNNEI. CDR3 in amino acids: CASSVQGARGYTF. CDR3 coding DNA: TGTGCCAGCAGTGTCCAGGGGGCGCGTGGCTACACCTTC.

There are a few counts of this clone. CDR3 coding DNA: TGTGCCAGCAGCGGGGGGCAGGGGAGGTCGGAAGCTTTCTTT. Its protein product is CASSGGQGRSEAFF. The rearrangement joins TRBV6-1 to TRBJ1-1; the D gene is possibly TRBD1 (6 bases). Trimming left V 6 bases short and J 8 bases short, with 19 bases between. The CDR3 loop spans 14 amino acids. Germline V gives CDR1 MNHNS, CDR2 SASEGT.

Here the CDR3 DNA reads TGTGCCTGGAGCCACAATATAGATACGCAGTATTTT. This encodes CAWSHNIDTQYF. This chain joins TRBV30 and TRBJ2-3; D gene uncertain. CDR3 length: 12 amino acids. The germline V gene has CDR1 GTSNPN and CDR2 SVGIG (reference sequence). V was cut by 3 bases and J by 5 bases, with 9 bases left in between.

This clone has just a few counts. The V gene is TRBV4-2, the J gene TRBJ1-3; 7 bases map to TRBD1. The CDR3 extends over 16 amino acids. Germline trimming cut 4 bases from V and 0 bases from J; bases unmatched to any gene: 6. Germline assignment: CDR1 LGHNA and CDR2 YNFKEQ. CDR3 DNA: TGTGCCAGCAGCCCAGCTGGGACAGCCTCTGGAAACACCATATATTTT. Residues: CASSPAGTASGNTIYF.

This clone came up once. The chain couples TRBV6-7 to TRBJ1-5; D is possibly TRBD1 (6 bases). TRBV6-7 is an ORF; its function is uncertain. This CDR3 is 14 amino acids long. Trimming shortened V by 5 bases and J by 1 base, and 9 bases separated the two germline ends. CDR3 sequence: CASSLGQSNQPQHF. DNA for the CDR3: TGTGCCAGCAGTCTAGGACAGAGCAATCAGCCCCAGCATTTT.

CDR3 residues: CASSSRLAGVSEQFF. CDR3 nucleotides: TGTGCCAGCAGCTCAAGACTAGCGGGAGTTTCTGAGCAGTTCTTC. The chain combines TRBV7-9 with TRBJ2-1; 12 bases are shared with TRBD2. This CDR3 has 15 amino acids. The germline gives CDR1 SEHNR, CDR2 FQNEAQ (reference sequence). Trimming at V came to 4 bases and at J to 9 bases, leaving 7 bases not matched to a gene.

The J gene is TRBJ2-2, the V gene TRBV7-8; tentatively, D is TRBD2 (6 bases). Germline lookup yields CDR1 SGHVS and CDR2 FQNEAQ. The CDR3 has 15 residues. The V end lost 7 bases, the J end lost 5 bases, and 17 bases lay between the germline ends. The CDR3 sequence is CASTSRKGRTGELFF. CDR3 DNA sequence: TGTGCCAGCACAAGCCGGAAGGGGAGGACCGGGGAGCTGTTTTTT.

This clone was counted once. J is TRBJ2-3 and V is TRBV2; 11 nucleotides align to TRBD2. The trim removed 2 bases at V and 4 bases at J, leaving 2 bases unmatched. The CDR3 has 15 amino acids. From germline, CDR1 is SNHLY and CDR2 FYNNEI. CDR3 region: CASSELAGGADTQYF. In nucleotides, the CDR3 is TGTGCCAGCAGTGAACTAGCGGGAGGCGCAGATACGCAGTATTTT.

The chain recombines TRBV11-3 with TRBJ2-1; 9 bases line up with TRBD2. Trimming cost V 7 bases and J 4 bases; bases outside gene matches: 8. Germline values: CDR1 SGHNT, CDR2 YENEEA. The CDR3 sequence is 15 residues long. The CDR3 spells CASNVLAGAYNEQFF. CDR3 coding DNA: TGTGCCAGCAACGTACTAGCGGGTGCATACAATGAGCAGTTCTTC.

The chain combines TRBV15 with TRBJ1-2, with a possible D match to TRBD1 (6 bases). The V end was cut by 6 bases, the J end by 2 bases, with 13 bases between. Germline values: CDR1 LNHNV, CDR2 YYDKDF (reference sequence). The CDR3 is 14 amino acids. The CDR3 sequence: CATRGGGTNYGYTF. CDR3 nucleotide sequence: TGTGCCACCAGGGGAGGGGGTACCAACTATGGCTACACCTTC.

The rearrangement joins TRBV7-2 to TRBJ2-5; possible D gene TRBD2, 6 bases. The CDR3 spans 14 residues. Trimming cost V 1 base and J 1 base, with 7 bases left between them. The germline V gene has CDR1 SGHTA and CDR2 FQGNSA. CDR3 loop: CASSLGGLQETQYF. CDR3 in DNA: TGTGCCAGCAGCTTAGGGGGACTCCAAGAGACCCAGTACTTC.

The chain recombines TRBV4-1 with TRBJ2-7; D is ambiguous. V lost 0 bases and J lost 3, with 12 bases in between. CDR1 and CDR2 (germline): MGHRA, YSYEKL. This CDR3 is built from 15 residues. CDR3 coding DNA: TGCGCCAGCAGCCAAGACCCCCGGTTACGCTACGAGCAGTACTTC. The encoded protein is CASSQDPRLRYEQYF.

In the case of this clone: Sequence at one end of the junction differs from germline and may be a read error. The rearrangement joins TRBV4-3 to TRBJ2-6, with 11 bases identical to TRBD1. There are 18 residues in the CDR3. Germline V gene lookup returns CDR1 LGHNA and CDR2 YSLEER. The CDR3 DNA reads TGCGCCAGCAGCAGAAAGGGACAGGGGGTAACTGGGGCCAACGGCCTGACTTTC. Its translation is CASSRKGQGVTGANGLTF.

The V gene is TRBV6-5, the J gene TRBJ1-1; 8 bases line up with TRBD1. J lost 0 bases, V lost 3 bases, and 3 bases had no gene match. The germline CDR1 and CDR2 sequences are MNHEY and SVGAGI. CDR3 length: 15 amino acids. Here the CDR3 reads CASSYRTGLNTEAFF. In DNA form, the CDR3 reads TGTGCCAGCAGTTATCGGACAGGGCTGAACACTGAAGCTTTCTTT.

The V gene is TRBV28, the J gene TRBJ2-7, with D hard to call. The germline V gene encodes CDR1 MDHEN and CDR2 SYDVKM. The CDR3 extends over 14 amino acids. V was cut by 4 bases and J by 0 bases, with 10 bases left in between. DNA for the CDR3: TGTGCCAGCAGTTCCCCCTCGGGCTCCTACGAGCAGTACTTC. Translated: CASSSPSGSYEQYF.

The rearrangement joins TRBV9 to TRBJ1-2; 9 bases line up with TRBD1. V dropped 4 bases and J dropped 4; count of bases not matched to a gene: 14. The CDR3 runs to 17 residues. Germline CDR1 SGDLS, CDR2 YYNGEE. The chain's CDR3 is CASSSSPQPGQGYGYTF. The CDR3 coding sequence is TGTGCCAGCAGCTCGAGTCCCCAACCGGGACAGGGCTATGGCTACACCTTC.

The chain employs TRBV7-6 and TRBJ2-5, with TRBD1 matching 7 bases. V was pared by 5 bases and J by 10 bases, with 19 bases of the junction left unmatched. Germline V lookup: CDR1 SGHVS, CDR2 FNYEAQ. The CDR3 extends over 16 amino acids. This chain's CDR3 is CASSALRDRPREGQYF. CDR3 DNA sequence: TGTGCCAGCAGCGCCCTCCGGGACAGACCAAGAGAAGGCCAGTACTTC.